A single sample is the source of the 10 T cell receptor beta chains below, sequenced in a study of neurological immune-mediated disorders. TCRdb used MiXCR to reprocess the 5' RACE reads, holding one entry per CDR3 protein. The table includes some 33,000 distinct CDR3 sequences, less than 1.6% detected once. Sequenced material: PBMCs. Receptors originate from a woman in her twenties or thirties with multiple sclerosis.

This clonotype was detected many times. V usage is TRBV21-1 and J usage is TRBJ1-2; TRBD1 is the table's D call, not checked against the DNA. TRBV21-1 is a pseudogene locus. The CDR3 length is 15 residues. The CDR3 is CASSKGSRGPGGYTF. The DNA of the CDR3 is TGTGCCAGCAGCAAAGGGTCCAGGGGGCCCGGGGGCTACACCTTC.

This clonotype was observed at least ten times. The gene calls are TRBV12-3 or TRBV12-4 and TRBJ2-3, with 7 bases lining up with TRBD1. Germline trimming cut 5 bases from V and 6 bases from J; bases unmatched to any gene: 11. This CDR3 has 15 amino acids. The CDR3 loop is CASSVRQGVKDTQYF. The DNA of the CDR3 is TGTGCCAGCAGTGTAAGACAGGGCGTTAAGGATACGCAGTATTTT.

Remarks on this clonotype: A much larger clone sits a single nucleotide away, making a read error possible. This chain connects TRBV6-5 to TRBJ2-1; tentatively, D is TRBD2 (7 bases). Germline V gene lookup returns CDR1 MNHEY and CDR2 SVGAGI. This CDR3 comprises 14 residues. The V gene lost 8 bases and the J gene lost 7 bases, with 18 bases spanning the gap. In DNA, the CDR3 is TGTGCCAGCCGCGCCGCGGGGGCCAATAATGAGCAGTTCTTC. This translates into CASRAAGANNEQFF.

This clonotype appeared many times. This rearrangement joins TRBV4-1 to TRBJ1-2; TRBD1 agrees at 7 bases. In germline, CDR1 is MGHRA, CDR2 YSYEKL. The CDR3 consists of 15 residues. The trim removed 3 bases at V and 3 bases at J, leaving 7 bases unmatched. CDR3 residues: CASSHPGQTYYGYTF. CDR3 nucleotides: TGCGCCAGCAGCCACCCGGGACAGACCTACTATGGCTACACCTTC.

This clonotype has a count of ten or more. A read error may produce the germline difference seen at one junction end. The chain is built from TRBV7-8 and TRBJ1-2; D call uncertain. The germline V gene has CDR1 SGHVS and CDR2 FQNEAQ. The CDR3 is made up of 15 amino acids. The DNA of the CDR3 is TGTGCCAGCAGCTTAGTCCAGCGGCGGCCCACCGGCCGCATCTTC. Translation gives CASSLVQRRPTGRIF.

This clonotype was recorded at least ten times. The CDR3 bases are TGTGCCAGCAGCCCGGGACTAGCGGGGGGATACAATGAGCAGTTCTTC. Its translation is CASSPGLAGGYNEQFF. The V call is TRBV5-6, the J call TRBJ2-1, with TRBD2 matching 15 bases. The CDR3 is 16 residues long. CDR1 is SGHDT and CDR2 is YYEEEE in the germline V gene. Trimming cost V 4 bases and J 4 bases; bases outside gene matches: 3.

This clonotype has ten or more counts. The chain joins TRBV20-1 to TRBJ2-7; D may be TRBD1 (5 bases). CDR3 length: 12 amino acids. The germline CDR1 and CDR2 sequences are DFQATT and SNEGSKA (reference sequence). Deletions cut 6 bases from V and 3 bases from J, with 12 bases between. CDR3 sequence (DNA): TGCAGTGCGAGGACGGACATCTACGAGCAGTACTTC. Translating it yields CSARTDIYEQYF.

In this sample, this clonotype turned up many times. V gene TRBV5-1 combines with J gene TRBJ1-2, with 7 bases lining up with TRBD1. The CDR3 is 14 residues long. Trimming took 2 bases from V and 6 from J; bases not matched to a gene: 7. CDR1 and CDR2 (germline): SGHRS, YFSETQ. The CDR3 is CASSFTGDTNGYTF. The CDR3 bases are TGCGCCAGCAGCTTTACAGGGGATACTAATGGCTACACCTTC.

This clonotype was picked up many times. The chain links TRBV7-7 to TRBJ2-1, with 8 bases identical to TRBD2. Per germline, CDR1 SSHAT and CDR2 FNYEAQ (reference sequence). After removal of 5 bases from V and 6 bases from J, the junction contained 9 bases not matched to a gene. The CDR3 has 15 residues. CDR3 nucleotides: TGTGCCAGCAGCCCCGCGGGGGGAGGGGGCAATGAGCAGTTCTTC. Amino acid sequence: CASSPAGGGGNEQFF.

Many counts were recorded for this clonotype. The chain uses TRBV20-1 and TRBJ1-2; perhaps TRBD1 as D (6 bases). V was pared by 0 bases and J by 3 bases, with 17 bases between. Germline lookup yields CDR1 DFQATT and CDR2 SNEGSKA (reference sequence). CDR3 length: 16 residues. Here the CDR3 reads CSARDLRRGEHYGYTF. DNA for the CDR3: TGCAGTGCTAGAGATCTTCGGAGGGGGGAACACTATGGCTACACCTTC.